One sample yielded the 23 T cell receptor beta chains listed below, sequenced in a study of blood T cell repertoires in COVID-19. The protocol was immunoSEQ multiplex PCR, while the TCRdb copy is restricted to in-frame clones and leaves out a portion. The table has approximately 230,000 clones, more than 75% seen once; the top ten hold about 14%. Sequencing was performed on PBMCs or T cells enriched from blood (not recorded which). The receptors derive from a young man who had recovered from COVID-19.

Only one count was recorded for this clone. The gene calls are TRBV3-1 (or the pseudogene TRBV3-2) and TRBJ2-7; D might be TRBD1 (5 bases). The germline CDR1 and CDR2 sequences are LGHDT and YNNKEL (reference sequence). This CDR3 is 16 amino acids long. Deletions cut 0 bases from V and 0 bases from J, with 12 bases between. The CDR3 nucleotides are TGTGCCAGCAGCCAAGAGGGGCAGTTAGGCTCCTACGAGCAGTACTTC. Its translation: CASSQEGQLGSYEQYF.

The chain combines TRBV28 with TRBJ2-1; 9 bases fit TRBD1. V gave up 4 bases and J gave up 3 bases; unmatched junction bases: 19. This CDR3 has 20 residues. Germline V gene data show CDR1 as MDHEN and CDR2 as SYDVKM. The CDR3 is CASSSGGTGSEIGGYNEQFF. The CDR3, as DNA: TGTGCCAGCAGTTCTGGAGGGACAGGGTCGGAGATAGGGGGCTACAATGAGCAGTTCTTC.

The chain uses TRBV30 and TRBJ2-7; TRBD2 might be the D (6 bases). The germline CDR1 and CDR2 sequences are GTSNPN and SVGIG (reference sequence). The length of the CDR3 is 12 residues. V lost 2 bases to trimming and J lost 9 bases, with 14 bases between them. The CDR3 DNA is TGTGCCTGGAGTTTGGGGATCGGGGGGCAGTACTTC. Its protein is CAWSLGIGGQYF.

In its sample, this clone was seen once. This rearrangement joins TRBV27 to TRBJ2-7; a possible D gene is TRBD2 (6 bases). Germline V gene lookup returns CDR1 MNHEY and CDR2 SMNVEV (reference sequence). The CDR3 is made up of 14 amino acids. The V end lost 8 bases, the J end lost 2 bases, and 16 bases lay between the germline ends. CDR3 residues: CASGGGTPPYEQYF. The CDR3 coding sequence is TGTGCCAGCGGCGGAGGGACTCCCCCCTACGAGCAGTACTTC.

The J gene is TRBJ1-5, the V gene TRBV30; D is uncertain. The CDR3 covers 13 residues. Between the trimmed V and J ends, which lost 5 bases and 5 bases, there was a span of 13 bases. The germline V gene has CDR1 GTSNPN and CDR2 SVGIG (reference sequence). The CDR3 protein is CAWGYSVDQPQHF. In nucleotides, the CDR3 is TGTGCCTGGGGATACTCGGTGGATCAGCCCCAGCATTTT. Full variable domain (outside the CDR3, taken from reference TRBV30 and TRBJ1-5): SQTIHQWPATLVQPVGSPLSLECTVEGTSNPNLYWYRQAAGRGLQLLFYSVGIGQISSEVPQNLSASRPQDRQFILSSKKLLLSDSGFYLCAWGYSVDQPQHFGDGTRLSIL.

The chain links TRBV19 to TRBJ1-6; D perhaps matches TRBD1 (5 bases). CDR3 length: 15 residues. Germline CDR1 LNHDA, CDR2 SQIVND (reference sequence). Trimming shortened V by 4 bases and J by 3 bases, and 10 bases separated the two germline ends. DNA of the CDR3: TGTGCCAGTAGTAGCTCAGGGTTCTATAATTCACCCCTCCACTTT. Its protein is CASSSSGFYNSPLHF.

The genes are TRBV6-1 and TRBJ2-7; D remains unclear. V was clipped by 0 bases and J by 1 base, with 7 bases between them. The CDR3 is made up of 14 amino acids. Germline lookup yields CDR1 MNHNS and CDR2 SASEGT. CDR3 DNA sequence: TGTGCCAGCAGTGAAGCGGGCCAGTCCTACGAGCAGTACTTC. It encodes CASSEAGQSYEQYF.

The chain recombines TRBV24-1 with TRBJ1-3; D uncertain. Germline lookup yields CDR1 KGHDR and CDR2 SFDVKD. Trimming removed 4 bases from V and 4 bases from J, with 10 bases in between. CDR3 length equals 14 residues. The DNA for the CDR3 is TGTGCCACCAGTGAACCTAACGCCGGAAACACCATATATTTT. This codes for CATSEPNAGNTIYF.

The chain links TRBV11-2 to TRBJ1-1; no definite D call. Germline V CDR1 and CDR2: SGHAT, FQNNGV. The CDR3 runs 13 residues. Trimming removed 2 bases from V and 1 base from J, with 5 bases in between. DNA for the CDR3: TGTGCCAGCAGCTTAAACGGGAACACTGAAGCTTTCTTT. It specifies CASSLNGNTEAFF.

The genes are TRBV4-2 and TRBJ2-7; 8 bases align to TRBD2. J lost 2 bases, V lost 3 bases, and 6 bases had no gene match. Germline V CDR1 and CDR2: LGHNA, YNFKEQ. The CDR3 has 15 amino acids. The CDR3 sequence: CASSQATSGAYEQYF. As DNA, the CDR3 is TGTGCCAGCAGCCAGGCAACTAGCGGAGCCTACGAGCAGTACTTC.

The chain combines TRBV30 with TRBJ1-1; no reliable D call. The CDR3 length is 13 residues. V dropped 0 bases and J dropped 1 base, with 6 bases sitting between them. The V gene's germline CDR1 is GTSNPN and CDR2 SVGIG (reference sequence). In DNA form, the CDR3 reads TGTGCCTGGAGTGTAGCCGGGAACACTGAAGCTTTCTTT. Translating it yields CAWSVAGNTEAFF.

The chain links TRBV24-1 to TRBJ2-3; D is unresolved. Between the trimmed V and J ends, which lost 3 bases and 4 bases, there was a span of 4 bases. CDR1 is KGHDR, CDR2 SFDVKD, per germline. This CDR3 spans 12 amino acids. The CDR3 sequence is CATSDLPDTQYF. CDR3 sequence (DNA): TGTGCCACCAGTGATCTCCCAGATACGCAGTATTTT.

The chain couples TRBV10-3 to TRBJ1-1, with D possibly TRBD1 on 5 matching bases. The CDR3 extends over 13 amino acids. The V end lost 6 bases, the J end lost 1 base, and 9 bases lay between the germline ends. Germline V lookup: CDR1 ENHRY, CDR2 SYGVKD. The CDR3 bases are TGTGCCATCAGGTTACAGGAGAACACTGAAGCTTTCTTT. It encodes CAIRLQENTEAFF.

The chain employs TRBV5-1 and TRBJ2-1; TRBD2 aligns across 8 bases. The trim removed 4 bases at V and 4 bases at J, leaving 10 bases unmatched. Germline CDR1 is SGHRS and CDR2 is YFSETQ. The CDR3 runs 16 residues. CDR3 sequence: CASSLDPSGPYNEQFF. Written as DNA, the CDR3 is TGCGCCAGCAGCCTCGATCCTAGCGGGCCTTACAATGAGCAGTTCTTC.

The V call is TRBV5-1, the J call TRBJ2-1; D is perhaps TRBD1 (5 bases). The V end lost 4 bases, the J end lost 4 bases, and 9 bases lay between the germline ends. The CDR3 consists of 13 residues. Germline V gives CDR1 SGHRS, CDR2 YFSETQ. The CDR3: CASSLTGYNEQFF. CDR3 nucleotide sequence: TGCGCCAGCAGCCTAACAGGATACAATGAGCAGTTCTTC. Full variable domain (missing parts from reference TRBV5-1 and TRBJ2-1): KAGVTQTPRYLIKTRGQQVTLSCSPISGHRSVSWYQQTPGQGLQFLFEYFSETQRNKGNFPGRFSGRQFSNSRSEMNVSTLELGDSALYLCASSLTGYNEQFFGPGTRLTVL.

CDR3 nucleotides: TGTGCCAGCAGCGAGGGAGGGCAGTCAGATACGCAGTATTTT. Encoded protein: CASSEGGQSDTQYF. The chain carries TRBV9 and TRBJ2-3, with 7 bases lining up with TRBD2. Unmatched junction bases numbered 5, after V lost 3 bases and J lost 4 bases. This CDR3 is 14 amino acids long. The germline V gene has CDR1 SGDLS and CDR2 YYNGEE.

The count of this clone is one. This chain uses TRBV19 with TRBJ2-3; 12 bases are a match to TRBD2. V lost 5 bases to trimming and J lost 1 base; unmatched junction nucleotides: 1. The CDR3 is 15 amino acids. The V gene's germline CDR1 is LNHDA and CDR2 SQIVND (reference sequence). CDR3 residues: CASSWTSGGTDTQYF. CDR3 DNA sequence: TGTGCCAGTAGTTGGACTAGCGGGGGCACAGATACGCAGTATTTT. Using reference TRBV19 and TRBJ2-3 for the parts outside the CDR3, the full variable domain is DGGITQSPKYLFRKEGQNVTLSCEQNLNHDAMYWYRQDPGQGLRLIYYSQIVNDFQKGDIAEGYSVSREKKESFPLTVTSAQKNPTAFYLCASSWTSGGTDTQYFGPGTRLTVL.

This chain joins TRBV5-8 and TRBJ2-1, with D possibly being TRBD2 (6 bases). There are 15 residues in the CDR3. Germline V gene lookup returns CDR1 SGHTS and CDR2 YDEGEE. Trimming pared 4 bases from V and 5 bases from J, leaving 16 bases between. The CDR3 DNA sequence: TGTGCCAGCAGCCCCGGGGGACTCGTCAACAATGAGCAGTTCTTC. Translating gives CASSPGGLVNNEQFF.

The J gene is TRBJ2-1, the V gene TRBV7-6; 13 bases are a match to TRBD2. V lost 4 bases, J lost 5 bases, and 8 bases stayed unmatched. The CDR3 covers 17 residues. Germline V gene data show CDR1 as SGHVS and CDR2 as FNYEAQ. The CDR3 spells CASSSSGTSGIHNEQFF. CDR3 coding DNA: TGTGCCAGCAGCTCATCCGGGACTAGCGGGATTCACAATGAGCAGTTCTTC.

Only a few counts were recorded for this clone. The chain employs TRBV30 and TRBJ2-7; D might be TRBD1 (6 bases). V lost 0 bases to trimming and J lost 2 bases, with 11 bases between them. The germline CDR1 and CDR2 sequences are GTSNPN and SVGIG (reference sequence). The CDR3 runs 14 residues. CDR3: CAWSVVSGAYEQYF. For the CDR3, the DNA is TGTGCCTGGAGTGTCGTTTCAGGGGCCTACGAGCAGTACTTC. Drawing the rest from reference TRBV30 and TRBJ2-7, the complete variable domain is SQTIHQWPATLVQPVGSPLSLECTVEGTSNPNLYWYRQAAGRGLQLLFYSVGIGQISSEVPQNLSASRPQDRQFILSSKKLLLSDSGFYLCAWSVVSGAYEQYFGPGTRLTVT.

The chain combines TRBV6-5 with TRBJ2-2; D is perhaps TRBD2 (6 bases). Germline CDR1 and CDR2: MNHEY and SVGAGI. CDR3 length: 14 amino acids. Trimming removed 6 bases at V and 1 base at J, with 9 bases between. In nucleotides, the CDR3 is TGTGCCAGCAGGCAGGGAGGGAACACCGGGGAGCTGTTTTTT. It translates to CASRQGGNTGELFF.

The chain uses TRBV28 and TRBJ2-3; 9 bases match TRBD2. The CDR3 has 17 residues. Germline trimming cut 5 bases from V and 2 bases from J; bases unmatched to any gene: 11. The germline gives CDR1 MDHEN, CDR2 SYDVKM. The CDR3 region is CASSPPSGGRATDTQYF. CDR3 bases: TGTGCCAGCAGTCCACCCTCTGGCGGGAGGGCCACAGATACGCAGTATTTT.

A few counts support this clone. The chain couples TRBV19 to TRBJ1-2, with 7 bases lining up with TRBD1. With 8 bases clipped from V and 3 bases from J, the junction kept 3 bases outside the gene matches. CDR1 is LNHDA, CDR2 SQIVND, per germline (reference sequence). The length of the CDR3 is 12 residues. The CDR3 loop reads CASGDRDYGYTF. CDR3 bases: TGTGCCAGTGGTGACAGGGACTATGGCTACACCTTC.